These 28 T cell receptor beta chains share one sample of origin, sequenced in a study of T-cell reconstitution after alpha-beta-depleted transplantation in children. Unique molecular identifiers were incorporated into the prepared TCRbeta library. TCRdb reprocessed the PCR reads via MiXCR and lists one record per CDR3 protein. The sample consists of about 160,000 distinct CDR3 sequences, over 8.5% of them appearing once. The sequencing used PBMCs, collected before TCRalphabeta/CD19-depleted stem cell transplant. These receptors originate from a boy aged 2 to 10 with acute myeloid leukemia, due to receive a stem cell transplant.

This clonotype was picked up many times. This rearrangement joins TRBV29-1 to TRBJ2-7; D not certain. V dropped 6 bases and J dropped 2 bases, with 8 bases sitting between them. The CDR3 is 11 residues long. From germline, CDR1 is SQVTM and CDR2 ANQGSEA. The CDR3 DNA follows: TGCAGCGTGACGGACGCCTACGAGCAGTACTTC. It is translated as CSVTDAYEQYF.

This clonotype occurred many times. The chain employs TRBV30 and TRBJ1-6; the match to TRBD1 covers 9 bases. Germline V CDR1 and CDR2: GTSNPN, SVGIG (reference sequence). The trim removed 4 bases at V and 9 bases at J, leaving 7 bases unmatched. CDR3 length: 14 amino acids. The CDR3 DNA sequence: TGTGCCTGGAAACACCGGGACAGGGCTTCACCCCTCCACTTT. Amino acids: CAWKHRDRASPLHF.

This clonotype was detected many times. A much larger clone sits a single nucleotide away, making a read error possible. The chain employs TRBV5-1 and TRBJ2-6; 9 bases match TRBD2. Per germline, CDR1 SGHRS and CDR2 YFSETQ. The CDR3 is 18 residues long. This CDR3 is CASILLAREGLGANVLTF. CDR3 coding DNA: TGCGCCAGCATCTTGTTAGCGCGGGAGGGCCTCGGGGCCAACGTCCTGACTTTC.

About this clonotype itself: A read error may explain this, as a much larger clone is one base away. The genes are TRBV20-1 and TRBJ1-5, with TRBD1 as a possible D gene (6 bases). The CDR3 runs 16 residues. Germline assignment: CDR1 DFQATT and CDR2 SNEGSKA (reference sequence). CDR3 sequence (DNA): TGCAATGCTAGCAGGGGCCGGTTTTATAGCAATCAGCCCCAGCATTTT. Translated: CNASRGRFYSNQPQHF.

This clonotype occurred many times. V usage is TRBV3-1 and J usage is TRBJ2-1; D remains ambiguous. This CDR3 has 13 amino acids. Deletions cut 1 base from V and 4 bases from J, with 5 bases between. Germline V gene sequence: CDR1 LGHDT, CDR2 YNNKEL (reference sequence). CDR3 region: CASSQALYNEQFF. The CDR3 DNA reads TGTGCCAGCAGCCAAGCCTTGTACAATGAGCAGTTCTTC.

This clonotype has a count of ten or more. The V and J genes are TRBV11-2 and TRBJ1-4; unclear D gene. Germline-derived CDR1 and CDR2 are SGHAT and FQNNGV. This CDR3 is built from 19 residues. V was shortened by 0 bases and J by 5 bases, with 22 bases between the two germline ends. The CDR3 DNA sequence: TGTGCCAGCAGCTTAGATGAAGCTACAGCCGGACCGATAAATGAAAAACTGTTTTTT. It codes for CASSLDEATAGPINEKLFF.

This clonotype has a handful of counts. The chain employs TRBV27 and TRBJ2-1; D may be TRBD2 (5 bases). V shed 8 bases and J shed 0 bases, with 20 bases lying between them. The length of the CDR3 is 17 residues. The germline V gene has CDR1 MNHEY and CDR2 SMNVEV (reference sequence). CDR3 loop: CASAPAASRPSYNEQFF. The CDR3 DNA reads as TGTGCCAGCGCCCCGGCGGCTAGCCGTCCCTCCTACAATGAGCAGTTCTTC.

This clonotype was recorded many times. The V call is TRBV5-4, the J call TRBJ2-1, with D possibly TRBD2 on 5 matching bases. Trimming took off 5 bases at V and 7 bases at J, with 19 bases between the two ends. Germline V lookup: CDR1 SGHNT, CDR2 YYREEE (reference sequence). The CDR3 covers 15 residues. The CDR3 protein is CASRPPAQPGNEQFF. In DNA form, the CDR3 reads TGTGCCAGCAGGCCTCCGGCACAACCGGGGAATGAGCAGTTCTTC.

This clonotype was seen repeatedly, ten times or more. V is TRBV4-1 and J is TRBJ1-2; D gene ambiguous. The CDR3 contains 13 residues. Germline V gene lookup returns CDR1 MGHRA and CDR2 YSYEKL. Deletions cut 0 bases from V and 4 bases from J, with 6 bases between. Here the CDR3 reads CASSQDNLYGYTF. CDR3 nucleotides: TGCGCCAGCAGCCAAGACAACCTCTATGGCTACACCTTC.

V and J are TRBV5-1 and TRBJ2-2, with 9 nucleotides matching TRBD1. The CDR3 extends over 16 amino acids. V was pared by 3 bases and J by 4 bases, with 7 bases of the junction left unmatched. Per the germline V gene, CDR1 is SGHRS and CDR2 is YFSETQ. In DNA form, the CDR3 reads TGCGCCAGCAGCTGGCCGACAGGGGGAGGCACCGGGGAGCTGTTTTTT. It encodes CASSWPTGGGTGELFF.

This clonotype was counted many times. The V gene is TRBV5-1, the J gene TRBJ2-3; 12 bases fit TRBD2. J lost 4 bases, V lost 4 bases, and 7 bases had no gene match. CDR1 SGHRS and CDR2 YFSETQ come from the germline V gene. The length of the CDR3 is 16 residues. CDR3 in DNA: TGCGCCAGCAGCAACTCCGGGACTAGCGGGCCAGATACGCAGTATTTT. Amino acid sequence: CASSNSGTSGPDTQYF.

This clonotype was recorded many times. The gene calls are TRBV7-2 and TRBJ2-5; unclear D gene. The V end lost 0 bases, the J end lost 2 bases, and 7 bases lay between the germline ends. There are 14 residues in the CDR3. Looked up from germline, CDR1 is SGHTA and CDR2 is FQGNSA. CDR3 DNA: TGTGCCAGCAGCTTAGCCTACGGGCAAGAGACCCAGTACTTC. Its translation is CASSLAYGQETQYF.

This clonotype was found many times. The gene calls are TRBV12-3 or TRBV12-4 and TRBJ2-2; the match to TRBD1 covers 7 bases. With V trimmed by 6 bases and J by 0 bases, 13 bases remained unmatched. The CDR3 runs 18 residues. CDR3 loop: CASRPSRDRLSNTGELFF. CDR3 DNA sequence: TGTGCCAGCAGACCCTCCCGGGACAGACTTTCGAACACCGGGGAGCTGTTTTTT.

There are a few counts of this clonotype. The rearrangement links TRBV7-2 to TRBJ2-3; 13 nucleotides line up with TRBD2. CDR1 and CDR2 (germline): SGHTA, FQGNSA. Trimming removed 0 bases from V and 4 bases from J; junction bases left unmatched: 1. The CDR3 contains 16 residues. The CDR3 DNA is TGTGCCAGCAGCTTAGCACTAGCGGGGGGGCCAGATACGCAGTATTTT. It codes for CASSLALAGGPDTQYF. Full variable domain (outside the CDR3, taken from reference TRBV7-2 and TRBJ2-3): GAGVSQSPSNKVTEKGKDVELRCDPISGHTALYWYRQSLGQGLEFLIYFQGNSAPDKSGLPSDRFSAERTGGSVSTLTIQRTQQEDSAVYLCASSLALAGGPDTQYFGPGTRLTVL.

This clonotype showed up many times. The rearrangement links TRBV20-1 to TRBJ2-2, with 11 bases that match TRBD2. With 3 bases clipped from V and 6 bases from J, the junction kept 3 bases outside the gene matches. Germline CDR1 DFQATT, CDR2 SNEGSKA (reference sequence). The CDR3 loop spans 14 amino acids. Here the CDR3 DNA reads TGCAGTGCTAGGCCGGGACTAGCGGCCGGGGAGCTGTTTTTT. Translating it yields CSARPGLAAGELFF.

This clonotype was recorded many times. The chain couples TRBV7-9 to TRBJ2-7; D might be TRBD1 (6 bases). V was shortened by 7 bases and J by 2 bases, with 12 bases between the two germline ends. CDR3 length equals 13 residues. The germline V gene has CDR1 SEHNR and CDR2 FQNEAQ (reference sequence). CDR3 DNA: TGTGCCAGCAACGGAAGGGGGACCTACGAGCAGTACTTC. Amino acid sequence: CASNGRGTYEQYF. The variable domain in full, with the rest retrieved from reference TRBV7-9 and TRBJ2-7, is DTGVSQNPRHKITKRGQNVTFRCDPISEHNRLYWYRQTLGQGPEFLTYFQNEAQLEKSRLLSDRFSAERPKGSFSTLEIQRTEQGDSAMYLCASNGRGTYEQYFGPGTRLTVT.

A note on this clonotype: A much larger clone differs from this one at a single base, so this may be a read error. The V and J genes are TRBV7-3 and TRBJ2-7; 10 nucleotides line up with TRBD1. The germline V gene encodes CDR1 SGHTA and CDR2 FQGTGA. This CDR3 spans 15 amino acids. Here the CDR3 reads CASSPSTGGGYEQSF. The CDR3 DNA reads TGTGCCAGCAGCCCTTCGACAGGGGGCGGCTACGAGCAGTCCTTC.

In this sample, this clonotype turned up many times. The chain combines TRBV15 with TRBJ2-3; D gene uncertain. The V gene's germline CDR1 is LNHNV and CDR2 YYDKDF (reference sequence). CDR3 length: 12 residues. V was pared by 7 bases and J by 5 bases, with 10 bases between. In DNA, the CDR3 is TGTGCCACCAAGCTTGTGGGAGATACGCAGTATTTT. As protein: CATKLVGDTQYF.

This clonotype was counted at least ten times. The chain recombines TRBV9 with TRBJ2-7, with 11 bases that match TRBD2. Germline V gene lookup returns CDR1 SGDLS and CDR2 YYNGEE. The CDR3 extends over 15 amino acids. The V gene end was trimmed by 7 bases and the J gene end by 3 bases; junction bases not matched to a gene: 9. This chain's CDR3 is CASSTATSGIYEQYF. DNA of the CDR3: TGTGCCAGCTCCACAGCGACTAGCGGGATCTACGAGCAGTACTTC.

This clonotype was counted at least ten times. This sequence joins TRBV5-1 and TRBJ2-1; perhaps TRBD2 as D (7 bases). Trimming removed 4 bases from V and 2 bases from J, with 19 bases in between. The germline V gene has CDR1 SGHRS and CDR2 YFSETQ. The CDR3 loop spans 17 amino acids. The CDR3 DNA reads as TGCGCCAGCAGCCCCCGTTCGCGGGGGCCGGCCTACAATGAGCAGTTCTTC. Residues: CASSPRSRGPAYNEQFF. Full variable domain (rest looked up from reference TRBV5-1 and TRBJ2-1): KAGVTQTPRYLIKTRGQQVTLSCSPISGHRSVSWYQQTPGQGLQFLFEYFSETQRNKGNFPGRFSGRQFSNSRSEMNVSTLELGDSALYLCASSPRSRGPAYNEQFFGPGTRLTVL.

This clonotype was recorded at least ten times. V is TRBV5-1 and J is TRBJ2-1, with D possibly matching TRBD1 (6 bases). CDR1 is SGHRS, CDR2 YFSETQ, per germline. This CDR3 spans 13 amino acids. Trimming removed 3 bases from V and 8 bases from J, with 12 bases in between. CDR3 loop: CASSWMQGYEQFF. The CDR3, as DNA: TGCGCCAGCAGCTGGATGCAGGGGTATGAGCAGTTCTTC.

This clonotype was seen repeatedly, ten times or more. The chain links TRBV7-2 to TRBJ1-5, with TRBD1 as a possible D gene (5 bases). This CDR3 region has 13 residues. Between the trimmed V and J ends, which lost 5 bases and 3 bases, there was a span of 8 bases. Per germline, CDR1 SGHTA and CDR2 FQGNSA. CDR3 in DNA: TGTGCCAGCAGCAAGACAGTCAATCAGCCCCAGCATTTT. Translated, it gives CASSKTVNQPQHF.

This clonotype was observed at least ten times. This CDR3 is CASSILAGEADTQYF. The CDR3, as DNA: TGTGCCAGCAGTATACTAGCGGGAGAGGCAGATACGCAGTATTTT. The genes are TRBV27 and TRBJ2-3; TRBD2 aligns across 11 bases. V lost 5 bases, J lost 4 bases, and 5 bases stayed unmatched. The CDR3 length is 15 residues. Per germline, CDR1 MNHEY and CDR2 SMNVEV (reference sequence).

This clonotype came up many times. The J gene is TRBJ2-7, the V gene TRBV20-1; 12 bases agree with TRBD2. After removal of 1 base from V and 2 bases from J, the junction contained 6 bases not matched to a gene. From germline, CDR1 is DFQATT and CDR2 SNEGSKA (reference sequence). The CDR3 is made up of 16 amino acids. The CDR3 region is CSARGTSGGQAYEQYV. In DNA, the CDR3 is TGCAGTGCTAGAGGCACTAGCGGGGGGCAGGCCTACGAGCAGTACGTC.

The rearrangement links TRBV12-3 or TRBV12-4 to TRBJ2-7, with D unresolved. Trimming removed 4 bases at V and 4 bases at J, with 14 bases between. CDR3 length: 14 amino acids. CDR3 in amino acids: CASSSSVLGYEQYF. The DNA of the CDR3 is TGTGCCAGCAGTTCCTCCGTTTTAGGATACGAGCAGTACTTC.

At least ten counts were recorded for this clonotype. V usage is TRBV11-2 and J usage is TRBJ2-7, with TRBD1 as a possible D gene (5 bases). Trimming removed 3 bases from V and 3 bases from J, with 15 bases in between. The CDR3 contains 15 residues. The V gene's germline CDR1 is SGHAT and CDR2 FQNNGV. This CDR3 reads CASSFGGQGGYEQYF. In DNA form, the CDR3 reads TGTGCCAGCAGCTTCGGTGGCCAGGGTGGCTACGAGCAGTACTTC.

This clonotype was seen many times. The chain is built from TRBV6-1 and TRBJ2-7; 8 bases are shared with TRBD1. CDR3 length: 14 residues. The germline gives CDR1 MNHNS, CDR2 SASEGT. Trimming cost V 6 bases and J 0 bases; bases outside gene matches: 4. The CDR3 DNA reads as TGTGCCAGCAGGGGGGACAGGAGCTCCTACGAGCAGTACTTC. This sequence encodes CASRGDRSSYEQYF.

The chain combines TRBV7-9 with TRBJ1-1, with D possibly TRBD1 on 5 matching bases. The CDR3 length is 15 residues. V gave up 5 bases and J gave up 1 base, with 14 bases separating them. The germline CDR1 and CDR2 sequences are SEHNR and FQNEAQ (reference sequence). CDR3 DNA: TGTGCCAGCAGCGCCCAGGGCCCCCGGAACACTGAAGCTTTCTTT. It codes for CASSAQGPRNTEAFF.